The sequence of this TCR beta chain was determined in a study of T cell clonotyping in hematopoietic cell transplantation. Study-level findings and limits: Graft donor and pretransplant recipient Inverse Simpson Index values predicted broader posttransplant TCR diversity. No sorting was done, leaving CD4 and CD8 contributions mixed.

The V end lost 5 bases, the J end lost 4 bases, and 11 bases lay between the germline ends. The germline gives CDR1 SGHVS, CDR2 FQNEAQ. This CDR3 is 13 amino acids long. A word on this clone: Its target is not known.

The method was immunoSEQ multiplex PCR; TCRdb's version includes in-frame clones alone and lacks a portion of them. In the table there are approximately 30,000 clones, approximately 94% of which are singletons. The receptor comes from a man aged 50 or older in good health. Some clones in this sample may be carry-over from other donors' samples. Sequenced: peripheral blood mononuclear cells. The gene calls are TRBV7-8 and TRBJ2-5, with D possibly matching TRBD2 (6 bases). The CDR3 coding sequence is TGTGCCAGCAGCGGGGGGTTGGCAGAGACCCAGTACTTC. Residues: CASSGGLAETQYF.